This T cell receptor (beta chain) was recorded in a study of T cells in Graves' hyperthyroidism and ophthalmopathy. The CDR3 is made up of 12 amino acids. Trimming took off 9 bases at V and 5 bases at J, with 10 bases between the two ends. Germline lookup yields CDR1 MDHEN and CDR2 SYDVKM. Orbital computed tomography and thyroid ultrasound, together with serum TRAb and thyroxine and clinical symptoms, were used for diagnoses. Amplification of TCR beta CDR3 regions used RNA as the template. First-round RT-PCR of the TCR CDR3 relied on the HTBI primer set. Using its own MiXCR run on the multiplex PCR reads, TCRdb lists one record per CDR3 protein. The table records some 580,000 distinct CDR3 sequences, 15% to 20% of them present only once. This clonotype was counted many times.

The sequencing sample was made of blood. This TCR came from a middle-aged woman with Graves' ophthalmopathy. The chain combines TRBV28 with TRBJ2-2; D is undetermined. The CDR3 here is CASGVGTGELFF. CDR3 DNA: TGTGCCAGTGGCGTGGGGACCGGGGAGCTGTTTTTT.